This entry concerns a single TCR beta chain. The antigen is undetermined. Germline CDR1 reads SGHNT; CDR2 reads YYREEE (reference sequence). The CDR3 has 16 amino acids. Trimming took 1 base from V and 7 from J, leaving 17 bases between them. The sample is drawn from a study of OX40 agonist ivuxolimab in advanced cancers. In the study overall: The patients got ivuxolimab, which is an agonistic anti-OX40 (CD134) antibody. In this trial design, patients received ivuxolimab intravenously at 0.01 to 10 mg/kg every 2 weeks. Prior therapy, whether anti-PD-1, anti-PD-L1 or anti-CTLA-4, was allowed, and less than 45% had some. Findings of the study overall: CD8+ T cells (on average) carried more expanded clones than CD4+ T cells.

Here immunoSEQ multiplex PCR was the method, and the copy in TCRdb shows in-frame clones only, minus some. The sample contains tens of thousands of clones, more than 90% of which appear only once. The receptor comes from an adult with an advanced solid tumor such as melanoma, head and neck, liver or kidney cancer. The source material was CD4+ or CD8+ T cells sorted from blood, sampled in a trial of the OX40 agonist ivuxolimab. This chain links TRBV5-4 with TRBJ2-2, with a possible D match to TRBD1 (6 bases). The CDR3 here is CASSLSQGRQGGELFF. CDR3 DNA sequence: TGTGCCAGCAGCTTGTCGCAGGGGCGCCAGGGCGGGGAGCTGTTTTTT.